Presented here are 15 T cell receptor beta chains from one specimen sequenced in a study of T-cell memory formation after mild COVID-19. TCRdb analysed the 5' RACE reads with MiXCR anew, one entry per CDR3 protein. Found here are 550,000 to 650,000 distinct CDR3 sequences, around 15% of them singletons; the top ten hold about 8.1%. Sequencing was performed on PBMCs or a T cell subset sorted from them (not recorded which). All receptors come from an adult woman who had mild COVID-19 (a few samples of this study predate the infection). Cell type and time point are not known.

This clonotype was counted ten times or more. The CDR3 nucleotides are TGTGCCAGCAGCTTAAGACAGGGAGACTACAATGAGCAGTTCTTC. Translating it yields CASSLRQGDYNEQFF. The V call is TRBV5-5, the J call TRBJ2-1; 7 bases align to TRBD1. V was pared by 2 bases and J by 3 bases, with 5 bases of the junction left unmatched. The CDR3 length is 15 residues. Germline V gene lookup returns CDR1 SGHKS and CDR2 YYEKEE (reference sequence).

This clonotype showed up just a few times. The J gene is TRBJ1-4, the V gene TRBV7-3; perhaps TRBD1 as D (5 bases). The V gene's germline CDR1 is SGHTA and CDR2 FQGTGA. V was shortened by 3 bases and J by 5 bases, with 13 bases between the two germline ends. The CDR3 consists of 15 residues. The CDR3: CASSFGPGANEKLFF. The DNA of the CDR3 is TGTGCCAGCAGCTTCGGTCCTGGGGCGAATGAAAAACTGTTTTTT.

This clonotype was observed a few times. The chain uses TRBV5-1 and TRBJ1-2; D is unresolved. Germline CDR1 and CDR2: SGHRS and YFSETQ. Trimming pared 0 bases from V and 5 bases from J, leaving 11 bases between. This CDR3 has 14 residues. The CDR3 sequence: CASSLDGQDYGYTF. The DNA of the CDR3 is TGCGCCAGCAGCTTGGACGGGCAGGATTATGGCTACACCTTC.

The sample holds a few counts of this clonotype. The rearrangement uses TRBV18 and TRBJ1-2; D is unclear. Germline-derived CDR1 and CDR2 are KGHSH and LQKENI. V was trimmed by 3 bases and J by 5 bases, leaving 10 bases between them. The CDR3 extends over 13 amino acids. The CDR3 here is CASSPLGEYGYTF. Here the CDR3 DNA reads TGTGCCAGCTCACCCCTCGGAGAGTATGGCTACACCTTC.

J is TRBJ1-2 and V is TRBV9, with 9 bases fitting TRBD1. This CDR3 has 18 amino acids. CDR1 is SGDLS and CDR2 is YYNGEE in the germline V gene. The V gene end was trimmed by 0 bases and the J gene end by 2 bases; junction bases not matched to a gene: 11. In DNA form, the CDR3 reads TGTGCCAGCAGCGTAGTAGCCCGTCCCGGGACAGGGAACTATGGCTACACCTTC. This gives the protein CASSVVARPGTGNYGYTF. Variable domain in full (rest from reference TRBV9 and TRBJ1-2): DSGVTQTPKHLITATGQRVTLRCSPRSGDLSVYWYQQSLDQGLQFLIQYYNGEERAKGNILERFSAQQFPDLHSELNLSSLELGDSALYFCASSVVARPGTGNYGYTFGSGTRLTVV.

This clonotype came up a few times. CDR3 DNA sequence: TGCGCCAGCAGCTTGGTGGGGGGGCCCGACACTGAAGCTTTCTTT. Protein product: CASSLVGGPDTEAFF. This chain uses TRBV5-1 with TRBJ1-1, with D perhaps TRBD1 (6 bases). With 0 bases removed from V and 3 bases from J, the gap between germline ends came to 12 bases. The germline CDR1 and CDR2 sequences are SGHRS and YFSETQ. CDR3 length: 15 amino acids.

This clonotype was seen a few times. CDR3 amino acids: CASSKGEKLGRELPGELFF. The CDR3 DNA reads TGTGCCAGCAGCAAAGGGGAAAAGTTAGGCCGAGAATTGCCCGGGGAGCTGTTTTTT. The chain is built from TRBV21-1 and TRBJ2-2. TRBV21-1 is a known pseudogene. The CDR3 sequence is 19 residues long.

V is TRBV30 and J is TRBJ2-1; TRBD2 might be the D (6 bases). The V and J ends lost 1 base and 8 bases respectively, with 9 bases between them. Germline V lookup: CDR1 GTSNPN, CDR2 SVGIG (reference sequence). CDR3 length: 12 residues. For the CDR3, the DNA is TGTGCCTGGAGTGCGGGGGAGGATGAGCAGTTCTTC. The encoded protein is CAWSAGEDEQFF.

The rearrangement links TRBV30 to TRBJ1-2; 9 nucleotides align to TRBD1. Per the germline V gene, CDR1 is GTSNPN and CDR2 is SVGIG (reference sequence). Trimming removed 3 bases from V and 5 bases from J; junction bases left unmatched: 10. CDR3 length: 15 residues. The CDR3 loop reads CAWSPTGGGGYGYTF. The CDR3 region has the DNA TGTGCCTGGAGCCCGACAGGGGGAGGAGGATATGGCTACACCTTC.

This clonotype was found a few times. CDR3 bases: TGTGCCTGGAGTGTATCTGGGCTCTATGGCTACACCTTC. Its protein product is CAWSVSGLYGYTF. The V gene is TRBV30, the J gene TRBJ1-2; D remains ambiguous. Trimming stripped 0 bases from V and 4 bases from J, with 9 bases between. This CDR3 has 13 amino acids. Germline V gene data show CDR1 as GTSNPN and CDR2 as SVGIG (reference sequence).

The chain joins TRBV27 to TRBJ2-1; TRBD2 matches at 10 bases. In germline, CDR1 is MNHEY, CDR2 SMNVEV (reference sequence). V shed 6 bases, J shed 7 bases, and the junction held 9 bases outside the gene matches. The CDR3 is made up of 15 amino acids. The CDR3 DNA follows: TGTGCCAGCAGGGAAGCGGGGGGGCCTAAAAATGAGCAGTTCTTC. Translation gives CASREAGGPKNEQFF.

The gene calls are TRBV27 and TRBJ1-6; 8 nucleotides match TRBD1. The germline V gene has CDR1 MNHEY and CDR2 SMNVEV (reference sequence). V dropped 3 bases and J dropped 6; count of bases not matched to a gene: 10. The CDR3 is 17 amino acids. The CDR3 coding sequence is TGTGCCAGCAGTTTCCTTGGACAGGGCGGGGTTAATTCACCCCTCCACTTT. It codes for CASSFLGQGGVNSPLHF.

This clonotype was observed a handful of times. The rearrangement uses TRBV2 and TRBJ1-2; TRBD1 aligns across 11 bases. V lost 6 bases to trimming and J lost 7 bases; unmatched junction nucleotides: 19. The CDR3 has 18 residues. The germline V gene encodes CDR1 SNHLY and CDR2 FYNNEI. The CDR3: CASRPWVDGTGGDGGYTF. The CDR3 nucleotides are TGTGCCAGCAGACCCTGGGTAGATGGGACAGGGGGAGATGGTGGCTACACCTTC. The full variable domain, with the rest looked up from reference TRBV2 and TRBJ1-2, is EPEVTQTPSHQVTQMGQEVILRCVPISNHLYFYWYRQILGQKVEFLVSFYNNEISEKSEIFDDQFSVERPDGSNFTLKIRSTKLEDSAMYFCASRPWVDGTGGDGGYTFGSGTRLTVV.

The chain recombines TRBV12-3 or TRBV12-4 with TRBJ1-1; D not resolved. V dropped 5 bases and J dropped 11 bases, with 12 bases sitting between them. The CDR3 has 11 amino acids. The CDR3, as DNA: TGTGCCAGCAGTCTCGAACTGTTGGCTTTCTTT. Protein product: CASSLELLAFF.

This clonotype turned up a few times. CDR3 amino acids: CASNHGPEHEQFF. CDR3 in DNA: TGTGCCAGCAACCACGGGCCAGAACATGAGCAGTTCTTC. This chain links TRBV6-6 with TRBJ2-1; the D is unclear. The V end lost 7 bases, the J end lost 8 bases, and 15 bases lay between the germline ends. Germline loops: CDR1 MNHNY, CDR2 SVGAGI (reference sequence). CDR3 length: 13 residues.